This T cell receptor beta chain was sequenced in a study of T cells expressing NK-cell markers. At the level of the study: Obtained from sorted CD3+CD56+NKG2C+, CD3+CD56+NKG2C- and CD3+CD56-NKG2C+ T cells were the TCR beta repertoires.

Turning to this clonotype: Its antigen is not identified.

TCRdb reprocessed the 5' RACE reads, keeping one entry per CDR3 protein, no DNA. The listing records 300,000 to 450,000 distinct CDR3 sequences. Notes on the study in general: The study found these clonotypes also leading the CD3+CD56-NKG2C+ fraction in a handful of donors.

This TCR derives from a man aged 18-70 years in good health. Sequencing was done on a sample of blood T cells: a sorted CD56 or NKG2C T cell subset, CD4+ or CD8+ T cells, or bulk PBMC T cells (not recorded which).

This CDR3 is CATQGWPYNEQFF. The chain links TRBV5-8 to TRBJ2-1; TCRdb returns TRBD1, unconfirmable since there is no DNA. Germline V gives CDR1 SGHTS, CDR2 YDEGEE. CDR3 length equals 13 residues. The full variable domain, its missing parts supplied by reference TRBV5-8 and TRBJ2-1, is EAGVTQSPTHLIKTRGQQATLRCSPISGHTSVYWYQQALGLGLQFLLWYDEGEERNRGNFPPRFSGRQFPNYSSELNVNALELEDSALYLCATQGWPYNEQFFGPGTRLTVL.